Detailed here is one T cell receptor (beta chain). As yet, its antigen is unknown. This CDR3 is built from 14 residues. Germline V gene data show CDR1 as MNHNS and CDR2 as SASEGT. J lost 3 bases, V lost 4 bases, and 2 bases had no gene match. Libraries for TCR beta were made by quantitative 5'-RACE with molecular barcodes. Using its own MiXCR run on the 5' RACE reads, TCRdb lists one record per CDR3 protein. The sample shows a few hundred thousand distinct CDR3 sequences, under 12% of them seen only once. This sample is part of a study of CD8 T cells in ankylosing spondylitis. Overall study results and limits: A motif in TCR beta, a set of roughly 8 highly homologous variants, appeared characteristic of ankylosing spondylitis blood. Past research had described some motif variants in reactive arthritis synovial fluid and blood.

J is TRBJ2-5 and V is TRBV6-1; 10 nucleotides match TRBD2. The receptor was derived from a male donor with ankylosing spondylitis or in good health (not recorded which). The sample comprised blood, either unsorted or a sorted T cell fraction (not recorded which). The DNA for the CDR3 is TGTGCCAGCAGTGCTAGCGGGGGCGAAGAGACCCAGTACTTC. Protein sequence: CASSASGGEETQYF.